This T cell receptor beta chain was profiled in a study of blood T cell repertoires in COVID-19. Study-wide context: Donors in the United States, Italy and Spain gave samples during acute or convalescent COVID-19. Sources were T cells, B-cell-depleted T cells, or PBMCs; the material itself was cDNA or gDNA.

As handled by the study authors: Reference gene primer amplification gave estimated nucleated cell counts. Sequenced by immunoSEQ multiplex PCR; TCRdb stores in-frame clones only, minus some. D and trimming were read from the DNA, whereas the V and J calls and clone size are those reported in that table. The table shows tens of thousands of clones, with roughly 80% occurring only once. Trimming took off 1 base at V and 4 bases at J, with 10 bases between the two ends. CDR1 is SGHVS and CDR2 is FQNEAQ in the germline V gene. The CDR3 consists of 14 residues. Source material: peripheral blood. The TCR comes from a woman older than 75 with active or convalescent COVID-19. The chain carries TRBV7-8 and TRBJ2-5; weak D call: TRBD2 (6 bases). The CDR3 sequence: CASSLGRGTETQYF. CDR3 sequence (DNA): TGTGCCAGCAGCTTAGGGCGGGGAACAGAGACCCAGTACTTC.